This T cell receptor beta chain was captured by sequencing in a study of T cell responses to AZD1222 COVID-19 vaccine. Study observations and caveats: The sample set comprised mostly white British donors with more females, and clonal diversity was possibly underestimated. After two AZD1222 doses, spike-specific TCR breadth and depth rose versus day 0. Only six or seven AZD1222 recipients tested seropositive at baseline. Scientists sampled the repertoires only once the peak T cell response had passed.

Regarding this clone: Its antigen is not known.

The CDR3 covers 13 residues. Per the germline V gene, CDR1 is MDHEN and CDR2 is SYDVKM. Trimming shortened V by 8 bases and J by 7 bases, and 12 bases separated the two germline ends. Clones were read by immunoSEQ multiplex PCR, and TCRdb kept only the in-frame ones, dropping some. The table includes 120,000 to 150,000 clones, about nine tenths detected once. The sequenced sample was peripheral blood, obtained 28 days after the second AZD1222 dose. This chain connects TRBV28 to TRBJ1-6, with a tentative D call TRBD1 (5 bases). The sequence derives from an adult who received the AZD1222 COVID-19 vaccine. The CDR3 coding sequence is TGTGCCAGCGTCGGGGGGAAGAATTCACCCCTCCACTTT. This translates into CASVGGKNSPLHF.